This TCR beta chain derives from a study of CD8+ T cells in alopecia areata. After isolation, RNA underwent reverse transcription to generate cDNA as the sequencing template. Repertoires were generated with immunoSEQ multiplex PCR, while TCRdb's copy carries only in-frame clones and drops some. The table records about 210,000 clones, roughly 64% of them present only once. In germline, CDR1 is GTSNPN, CDR2 SVGIG (reference sequence). The CDR3 has 14 amino acids. Trimming shortened V by 0 bases and J by 3 bases, and 12 bases separated the two germline ends. General observations from the study: Association of baseline CD8+ expansion with response is uncertain owing to one nonresponder. Lesional scalp exceeded normal scalp in clonality, especially in alopecia totalis/universalis.

Details on this clone: Its antigen is still unknown.

Treatment indicated: oral pan-JAK inhibitor, 5-10 mg twice daily. The gene calls are TRBV30 and TRBJ2-7; D is possibly TRBD1 or TRBD2 (5 bases each). This receptor was obtained from a human donor with alopecia areata. The sample was CD4+ T cells sorted from blood, taken at week 4, from a patient treated with tofacitinib. The CDR3 DNA reads as TGTGCCTGGAGTGTAGGGGACCTTCTCTACGAGCAGTACTTC. Translation gives CAWSVGDLLYEQYF.